The source of this T cell receptor (beta chain) is a study of CD8+ T cells in alopecia areata. Background on the study: In an open-label trial, patients got 5 to 10 mg tofacitinib twice daily.

RNA extraction was followed by reverse transcription into cDNA, which acted as the sequencing template. Only in-frame clones appear in the TCRdb table, and some are missing; sequencing was by immunoSEQ multiplex PCR. This table holds 130,000 to 150,000 clones, roughly four fifths found once. This clone was counted only a few times. The CDR3 is 15 residues long. Germline CDR1 is SGDLS and CDR2 is YYNGEE. The V gene end was trimmed by 0 bases and the J gene end by 5 bases; junction bases not matched to a gene: 5. Regarding treatment: oral pan-JAK inhibitor, 5-10 mg twice daily. This chain links TRBV9 with TRBJ2-1; 7 bases agree with TRBD2. The sequenced sample was CD8+ T cells sorted from blood, obtained at week 4, from a patient treated with tofacitinib. The TCR was taken from a human donor with alopecia areata. The CDR3 reads CASSVGGGVNNEQFF. In DNA, the CDR3 is TGTGCCAGCAGCGTAGGCGGGGGAGTCAACAATGAGCAGTTCTTC.